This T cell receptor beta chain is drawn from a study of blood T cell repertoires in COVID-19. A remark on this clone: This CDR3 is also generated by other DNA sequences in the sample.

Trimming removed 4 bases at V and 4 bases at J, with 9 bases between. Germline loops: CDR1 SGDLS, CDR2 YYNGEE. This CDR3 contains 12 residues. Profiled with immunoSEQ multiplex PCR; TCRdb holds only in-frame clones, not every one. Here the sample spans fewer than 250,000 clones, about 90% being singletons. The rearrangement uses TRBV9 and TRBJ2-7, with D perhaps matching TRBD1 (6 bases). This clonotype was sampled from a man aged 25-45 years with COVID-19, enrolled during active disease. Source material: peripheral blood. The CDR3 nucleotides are TGTGCCAGCAGCCCGGGACAATACGAGCAGTACTTC. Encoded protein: CASSPGQYEQYF. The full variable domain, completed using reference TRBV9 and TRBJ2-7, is DSGVTQTPKHLITATGQRVTLRCSPRSGDLSVYWYQQSLDQGLQFLIQYYNGEERAKGNILERFSAQQFPDLHSELNLSSLELGDSALYFCASSPGQYEQYFGPGTRLTVT.